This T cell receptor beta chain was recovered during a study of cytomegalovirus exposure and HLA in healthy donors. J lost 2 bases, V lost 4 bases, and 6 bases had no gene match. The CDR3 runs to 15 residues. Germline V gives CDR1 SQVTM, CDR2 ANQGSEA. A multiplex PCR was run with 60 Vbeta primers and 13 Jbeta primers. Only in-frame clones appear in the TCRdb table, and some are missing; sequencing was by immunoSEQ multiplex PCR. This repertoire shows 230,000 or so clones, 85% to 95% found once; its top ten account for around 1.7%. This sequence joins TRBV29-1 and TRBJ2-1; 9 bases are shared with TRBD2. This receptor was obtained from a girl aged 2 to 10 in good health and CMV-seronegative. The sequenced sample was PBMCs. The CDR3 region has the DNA TGCAGCGTTGGACCCTTAGCGGGAGCCTACAATGAGCAGTTCTTC. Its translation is CSVGPLAGAYNEQFF.